This TCR beta chain is from a study of CD8 T cells in ankylosing spondylitis. CDR1 and CDR2 from the germline V gene are SGHTA and FQGNSA. Trimming shortened V by 0 bases and J by 7 bases, and 13 bases separated the two germline ends. CDR3 size: 15 residues. Generation of TCR beta libraries employed quantitative 5'-RACE incorporating molecular barcodes. One entry per CDR3 protein, called by TCRdb with MiXCR from the 5' RACE reads. The sample shows fewer than 650,000 distinct CDR3 sequences, more than 9.5% of them seen only once. As regards this clonotype: Its cognate antigen is unknown.

Study-wide points: The authors found the disease-linked clones to be CD8+ and relatively rare in peripheral blood. Blood from ankylosing spondylitis patients appeared to carry a characteristic roughly 8-variant TCR beta motif. Prior work had noted some motif variants in reactive arthritis blood and synovial fluid.

This sequence was found in a male donor with ankylosing spondylitis. This chain uses TRBV7-2 with TRBJ1-5, with D uncertain. Material: blood, either unsorted or a sorted T cell fraction (not recorded which). The CDR3 reads CASSLAMGGFQPQHF. CDR3 coding DNA: TGTGCCAGCAGCTTAGCGATGGGAGGGTTCCAGCCCCAGCATTTT.